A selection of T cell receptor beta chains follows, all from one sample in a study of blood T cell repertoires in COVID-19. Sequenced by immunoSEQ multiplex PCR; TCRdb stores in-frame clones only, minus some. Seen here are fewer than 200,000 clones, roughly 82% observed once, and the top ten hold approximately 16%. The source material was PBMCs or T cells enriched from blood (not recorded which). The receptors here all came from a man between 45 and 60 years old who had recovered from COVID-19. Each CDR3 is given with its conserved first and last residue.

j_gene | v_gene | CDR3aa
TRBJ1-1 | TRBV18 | CASSPLESNTEAFF
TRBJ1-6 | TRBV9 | CASSLRQGPDSPLHF
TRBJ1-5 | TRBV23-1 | CASSQSTHNKGETVASNQPQHF
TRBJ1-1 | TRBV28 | CASSFGTANTEAFF
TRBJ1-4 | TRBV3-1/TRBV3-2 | CASSRGAALTTNEKLFF
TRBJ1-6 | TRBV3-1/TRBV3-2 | CASSQDHGTGTSPLHF
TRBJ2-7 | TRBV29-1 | CSVDLGQGSYEQYF
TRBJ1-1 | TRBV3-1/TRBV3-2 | CASSYRATEAFF
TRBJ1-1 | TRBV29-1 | CSVEGGGFTEAFF
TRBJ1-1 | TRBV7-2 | CASSLDPSPNTEAFF
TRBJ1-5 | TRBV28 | CASSDRGPGNQPQHF
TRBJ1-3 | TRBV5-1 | CASSLVAGRSGNTIYF
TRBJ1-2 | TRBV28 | CASTSTGANYGYTF
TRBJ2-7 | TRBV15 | CATSIGYEQYF
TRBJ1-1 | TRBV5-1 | CASSLAGTGLEAFF
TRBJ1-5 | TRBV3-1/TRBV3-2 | CASSQGEGDLSNQPQHF
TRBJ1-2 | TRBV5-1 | CASSPEGASYGYTF
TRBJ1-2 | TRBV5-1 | CASSLEGQGRGGYTF
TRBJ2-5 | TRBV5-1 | CASSPDRVWTQYF
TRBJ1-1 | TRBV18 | CASSPLGGAEAFF
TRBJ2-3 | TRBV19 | CASSIGLGRLAGASDTQYF
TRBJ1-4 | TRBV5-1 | CASSLGQVRDEKLFF
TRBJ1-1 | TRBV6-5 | CASSPDRAKLKAFF
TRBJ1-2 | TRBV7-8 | CASSLDREGMLGGYTF
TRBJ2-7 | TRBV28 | CASISDRGEPYEQYF
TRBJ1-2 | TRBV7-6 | CASSLEASRGYGYTF
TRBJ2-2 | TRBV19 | CASSIEASSGWTGELFF
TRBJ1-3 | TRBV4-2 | CASSQERVLSSGNTIYF
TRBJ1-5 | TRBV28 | CASSLLGGLSNQPQHF
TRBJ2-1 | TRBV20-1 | CSARDQNEQFF
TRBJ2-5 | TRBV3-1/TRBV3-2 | CASSQAQETQYF
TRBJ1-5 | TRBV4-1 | CASSQDVRQRAWPQHF
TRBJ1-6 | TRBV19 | CASSIRQTYSGNSPLHF
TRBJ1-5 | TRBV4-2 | CASSPQNSNQPQHF
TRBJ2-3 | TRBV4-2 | CASSQGRADTQYF
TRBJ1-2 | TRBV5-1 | CASSLEAAYGYTF
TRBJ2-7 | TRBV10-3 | CAISDRGRIGYEQYF
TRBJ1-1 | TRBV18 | CASYDLPRQASGAFF
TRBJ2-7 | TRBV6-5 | CASSSAMLAYEQYF
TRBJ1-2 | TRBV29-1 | CSVELRTGGFYGYTF
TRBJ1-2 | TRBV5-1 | CASSLSSGQGAIYGYTF